This TCR beta chain was captured by sequencing in a study of CD8 T cells in Susac syndrome. CDR1 and CDR2 (germline): SQVTM, ANQGSEA. CDR3 size: 13 residues. V was pared by 3 bases and J by 2 bases, with 4 bases of the junction left unmatched. With random hexamers, reverse transcription was performed on about 0.45 to 1 ug of RNA. TCRdb reanalysed the immunoSEQ multiplex PCR reads using MiXCR and keeps one entry per CDR3 protein. This sample has some 150,000 distinct CDR3 sequences, with about 94% found just once. The rearrangement uses TRBV29-1 and TRBJ2-7; 7 bases match TRBD1. Sequencing was performed on CD8+ T cells from PBMCs. This clonotype was obtained from a human donor with multiple sclerosis. The CDR3 coding sequence is TGCAGCGTTGAGGGGCAGGGGGCCTACGAGCAGTACTTC. Translation: CSVEGQGAYEQYF.